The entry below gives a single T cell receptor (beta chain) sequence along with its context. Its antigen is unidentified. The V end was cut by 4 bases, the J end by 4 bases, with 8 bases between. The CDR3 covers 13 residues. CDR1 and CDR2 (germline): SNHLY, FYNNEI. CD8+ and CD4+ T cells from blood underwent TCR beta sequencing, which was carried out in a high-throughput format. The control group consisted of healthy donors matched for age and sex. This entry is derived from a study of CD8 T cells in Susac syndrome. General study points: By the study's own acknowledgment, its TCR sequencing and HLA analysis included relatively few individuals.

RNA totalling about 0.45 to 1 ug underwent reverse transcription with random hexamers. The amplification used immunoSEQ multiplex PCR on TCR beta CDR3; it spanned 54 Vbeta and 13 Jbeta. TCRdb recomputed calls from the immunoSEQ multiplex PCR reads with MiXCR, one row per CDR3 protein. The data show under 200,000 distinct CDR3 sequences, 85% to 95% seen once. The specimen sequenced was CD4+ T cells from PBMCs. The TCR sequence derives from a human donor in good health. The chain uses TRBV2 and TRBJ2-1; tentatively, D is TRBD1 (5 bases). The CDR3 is CASSGQLYNEQFF. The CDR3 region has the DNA TGTGCCAGCAGTGGACAGCTTTACAATGAGCAGTTCTTC.